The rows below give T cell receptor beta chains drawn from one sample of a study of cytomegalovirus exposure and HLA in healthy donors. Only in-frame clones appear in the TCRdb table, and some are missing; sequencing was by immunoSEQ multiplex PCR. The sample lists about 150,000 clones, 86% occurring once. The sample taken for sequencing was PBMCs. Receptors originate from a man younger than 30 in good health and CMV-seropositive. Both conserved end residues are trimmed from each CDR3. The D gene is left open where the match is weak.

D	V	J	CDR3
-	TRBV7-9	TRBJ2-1	ASSLYGGEGNEQF
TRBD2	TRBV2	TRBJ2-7	ASRSGRATYEQY
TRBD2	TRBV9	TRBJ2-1	ASSVVSSGSLGEQF
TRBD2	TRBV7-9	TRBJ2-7	ASSLGGGSYEQY
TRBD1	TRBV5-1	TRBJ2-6	ASSFRGHSSGANVLT
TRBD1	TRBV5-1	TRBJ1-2	ASSAPGQGGYGYT
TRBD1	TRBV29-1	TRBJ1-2	SGENRGENYGYT
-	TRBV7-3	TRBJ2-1	ASSSSRSSYNEQF
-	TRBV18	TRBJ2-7	ASSLQQGTSFYEQY
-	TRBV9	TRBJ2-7	ASSTDSGWEQY
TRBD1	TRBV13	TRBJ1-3	ASSSPDRLMN
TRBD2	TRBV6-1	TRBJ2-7	ASRVQAGGAYEQY
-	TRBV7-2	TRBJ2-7	ASSSTSALPEQY
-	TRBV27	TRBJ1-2	ASSPLSPYGYT
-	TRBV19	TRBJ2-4	ASSLGGRAKNIQY
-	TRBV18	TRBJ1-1	ATSSVNTEAF
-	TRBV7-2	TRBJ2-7	ASSPGLGIYEQY
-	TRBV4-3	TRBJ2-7	ASSQENLAPGVSYEQY
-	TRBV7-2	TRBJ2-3	ASSAQSLSQY
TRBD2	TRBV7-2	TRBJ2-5	ASSLSGFQETQY
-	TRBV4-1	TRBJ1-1	ASSQDHGTRNTEAF
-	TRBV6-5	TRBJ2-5	ASSYTGSRGETQY
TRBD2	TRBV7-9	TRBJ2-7	ASSLREGYPYEQY
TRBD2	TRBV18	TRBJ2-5	ASSSRTSGSLETQY
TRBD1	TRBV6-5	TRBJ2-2	ASSRQGVDTGELF
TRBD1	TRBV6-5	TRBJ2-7	ASSSSRGREREQY
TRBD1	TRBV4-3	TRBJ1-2	ASTPGQGRNYGYT
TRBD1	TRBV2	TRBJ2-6	ASSRDSFSGANVLT
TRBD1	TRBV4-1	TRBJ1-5	ASSVTGGPSNQPQH
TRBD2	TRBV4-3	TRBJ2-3	ASSQADSGIRTDTQY
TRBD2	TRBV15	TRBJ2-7	ATSGGLAGAPSSYEQY
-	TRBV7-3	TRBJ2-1	ASSAGDSYYNEQF
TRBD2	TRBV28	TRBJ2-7	ASSLGGSGAGVSHEQY
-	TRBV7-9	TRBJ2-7	ASSSSITGEQY
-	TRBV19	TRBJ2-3	ASSLLHTDTQY
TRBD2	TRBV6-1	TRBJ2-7	ASSPNSGRKYEQY
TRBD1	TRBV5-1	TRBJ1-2	ASSLAPGQGWYT
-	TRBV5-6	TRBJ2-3	ASSLSSATDTQY
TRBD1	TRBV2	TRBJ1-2	ASSRPDRGGGYT
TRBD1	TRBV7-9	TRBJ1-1	ASSSDRGQAF
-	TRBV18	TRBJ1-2	ASSPLQTDYGYT
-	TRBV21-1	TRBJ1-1	ASSTGQGMNTEAF
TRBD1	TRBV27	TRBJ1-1	ASSYRGSTEAF
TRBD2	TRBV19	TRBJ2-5	ASSARGRGGLETQY
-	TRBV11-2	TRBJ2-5	ASSPGSPTTQY
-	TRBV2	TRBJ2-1	AGGSGASYNEQF
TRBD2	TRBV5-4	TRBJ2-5	ASSLTRLAGTQETQY
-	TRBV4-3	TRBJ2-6	ASSRGSGANVLT